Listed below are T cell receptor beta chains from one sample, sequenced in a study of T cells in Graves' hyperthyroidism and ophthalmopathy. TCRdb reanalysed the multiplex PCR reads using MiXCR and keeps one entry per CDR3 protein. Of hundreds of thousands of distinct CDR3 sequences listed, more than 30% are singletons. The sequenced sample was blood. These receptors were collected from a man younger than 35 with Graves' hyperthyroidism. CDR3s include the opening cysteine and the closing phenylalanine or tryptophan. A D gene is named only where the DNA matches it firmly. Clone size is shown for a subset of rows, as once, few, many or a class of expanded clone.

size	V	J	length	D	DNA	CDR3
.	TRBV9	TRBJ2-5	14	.	TGTGCCAGCAGCCCGTATGGCCAGGAAGAGACCCAGTACTTC	CASSPYGQEETQYF
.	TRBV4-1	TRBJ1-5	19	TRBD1	TGCGCCAGCAGCCAAGACACAGGGGGCCGTCCTCATAGCAATCAGCCCCAGCATTTT	CASSQDTGGRPHSNQPQHF
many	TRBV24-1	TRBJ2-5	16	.	TGTGCCACCAGTGATTTCGGGCGAGGGGGCCAAGAGACCCAGTACTTC	CATSDFGRGGQETQYF
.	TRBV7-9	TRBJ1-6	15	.	TGTGCCAGCAGCTTAATGGCAGGGGTTGACTCACCCCTCCACTTT	CASSLMAGVDSPLHF
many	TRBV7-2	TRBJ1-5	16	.	TGTGCCAGCAGCCTACGCACAGGGATCACCAATCAGCCCCAGCATTTT	CASSLRTGITNQPQHF
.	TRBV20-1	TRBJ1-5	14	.	TGCAGTGCTATGACAGTCGATAGCAATCAGCCCCAGCATTTT	CSAMTVDSNQPQHF
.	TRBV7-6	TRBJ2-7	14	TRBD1	TGTGCCAGCGGGCAGGGGGTGTCCTACGTCAAGCAGTACTTC	CASGQGVSYVKQYF
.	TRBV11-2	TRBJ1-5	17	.	TGTGCCAGCAGCTTAGTACCGGGACGGCATAGCAATCAGCCCCAGCATTTT	CASSLVPGRHSNQPQHF
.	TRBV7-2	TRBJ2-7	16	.	TGTGCCAGCAGCTTAGATATAGGGACGGCGACCTACGAGCAGTACTTC	CASSLDIGTATYEQYF
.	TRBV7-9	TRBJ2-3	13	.	TGTGCCAGCAGGGAGACTAGCACAGATACGCAGTATTTT	CASRETSTDTQYF
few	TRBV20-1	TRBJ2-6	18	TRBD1	TGCAGTGCTAGGCTCCCTCCGGGACAGGGCTCTGGGGCCAACGTCCTGACTTTC	CSARLPPGQGSGANVLTF
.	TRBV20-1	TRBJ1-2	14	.	TGCAGTGTTACCGCCGATTCACCCGCTTATGGCTACACCTTC	CSVTADSPAYGYTF
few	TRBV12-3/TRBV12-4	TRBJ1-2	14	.	TGTGCCAGCAGCACCTCCGGGACTGCTGGCGGCTACACCTTC	CASSTSGTAGGYTF
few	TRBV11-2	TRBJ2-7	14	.	TGTGCCAGCAGCTTAGAAGGGGTTGGGGGCGAGCAGTACTTC	CASSLEGVGGEQYF
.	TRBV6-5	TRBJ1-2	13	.	TGTGCCATCAGCTACAGAGCTAACTATGGCTACACCTTC	CAISYRANYGYTF
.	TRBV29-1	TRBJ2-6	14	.	TGCAGCGCCGACCTAGGGCAGGGGGCCAACGTCCTGACTTTC	CSADLGQGANVLTF
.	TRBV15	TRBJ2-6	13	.	TGTGCCACCAGCACCCTGGGGGGGGGGCACGAAGCTTTC	CATSTLGGGHEAF
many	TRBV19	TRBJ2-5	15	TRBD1	TGTGCCAGTAGTAACAGACAGGGAAACCAAGAGACCCAGTACTTC	CASSNRQGNQETQYF
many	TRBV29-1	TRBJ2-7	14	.	TGCAGCGTCCAAGAGTGGGGTCGGACCTACGAGCAGTACTTC	CSVQEWGRTYEQYF
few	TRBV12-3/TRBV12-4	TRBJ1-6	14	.	TGTGCCAGCAGTTTATCACAGGGAGGATCACCCCTCCACTTT	CASSLSQGGSPLHF
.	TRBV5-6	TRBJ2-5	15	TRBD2	TGTGCCAGCAGCAAGGGGAGGGGACGGCAAGAGACCCAGTACTTC	CASSKGRGRQETQYF
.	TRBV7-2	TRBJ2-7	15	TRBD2	TGTGCCAGCAGCCCCGGGACTAGCATTACCGGGGAGCAGTACTTC	CASSPGTSITGEQYF
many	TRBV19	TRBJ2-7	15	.	TGTGCCAGTAGTCTATACAGCGAGAGCTCCTACGAGCAGTACTTC	CASSLYSESSYEQYF
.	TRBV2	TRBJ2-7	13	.	TGTGCCAGCAGTGTCGACTATATCTACGAGCAGTACTTC	CASSVDYIYEQYF
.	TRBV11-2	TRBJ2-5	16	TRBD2	TGTGCCAGCAGCACCTTAGCGGGAGGGCCGGAAGAGACCCAGTACTTC	CASSTLAGGPEETQYF
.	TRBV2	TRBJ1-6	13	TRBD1	TGTGCCAGCAAATGGGACAGAAATTCACCCCTCCACTTT	CASKWDRNSPLHF
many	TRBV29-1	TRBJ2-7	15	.	TGCAGCGTTGAGGTCCAGGGCATTAGTCTCTACGAGCAGTACTTC	CSVEVQGISLYEQYF
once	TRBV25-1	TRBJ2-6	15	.	TGTGCCAGCAGTGTAGGGGTGGATGGGGCCAACGTCCTGACTTTC	CASSVGVDGANVLTF
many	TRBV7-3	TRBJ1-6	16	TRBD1	TGTGCCAGCAGCCTAAACCCACAGGGGGCGAATTCACCCCTCCACTTT	CASSLNPQGANSPLHF
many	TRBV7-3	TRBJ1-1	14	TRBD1	TGTGCCAGCAGCCTAACGGGACAGGGGACAAGAGCTTTCTTT	CASSLTGQGTRAFF
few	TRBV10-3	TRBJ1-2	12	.	TGTGCCATCAGTGAAACGGGGGCGGGCTACACCTTC	CAISETGAGYTF
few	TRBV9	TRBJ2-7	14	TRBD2	TGTGCCAGCAGCGTAGGGGCTAGCGGCTACGAGCAGTACTTC	CASSVGASGYEQYF
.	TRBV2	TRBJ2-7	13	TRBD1	TGTGCCAGCACAGGGACAGGGTACAACGAGCAGTACTTC	CASTGTGYNEQYF
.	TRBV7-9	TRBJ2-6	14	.	TGTGCCAGCAGCTTCTTTGGCGGGGCCAACGTCCTGACTTTC	CASSFFGGANVLTF
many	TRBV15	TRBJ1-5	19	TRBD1	TGTGCCACCAGCAGAGATCCCCCACTATATGACAGGGTGAATCAGCCCCAGCATTTT	CATSRDPPLYDRVNQPQHF
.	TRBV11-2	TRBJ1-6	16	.	TGTGCCAGCAGCTTACTACAAGCCAACAATAATTCACCCCTCCACTTT	CASSLLQANNNSPLHF
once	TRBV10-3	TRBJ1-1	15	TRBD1	TGTGCCAGCTGTGAAAGGGGACAGCTGAACACTGAAGCTTTCTTT	CASCERGQLNTEAFF
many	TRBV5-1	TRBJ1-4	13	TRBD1	TGCGCCAGCAGTACTGGACAGGCTGAAAAACTGTTTTTT	CASSTGQAEKLFF
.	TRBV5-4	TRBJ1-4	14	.	TGTGCCAGCAGCTGGGGCGCGGGGAATGAAAAACTGTTTTTT	CASSWGAGNEKLFF
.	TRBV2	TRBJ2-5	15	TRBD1	TGTGCCAGCAGCGGGACAGGGGGCCCCATGGAGACCCAGTACTTC	CASSGTGGPMETQYF
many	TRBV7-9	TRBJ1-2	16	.	TGTGCCAGCAGCTTAGCTGGGAGCACCTTATCGCATGGCTACACCTTC	CASSLAGSTLSHGYTF
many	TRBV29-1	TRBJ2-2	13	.	TGCAGCGTTGGACAGGCAACCACCGGGGAGCTGTTTTTT	CSVGQATTGELFF
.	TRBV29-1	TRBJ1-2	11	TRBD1	TGCAGCGTCTGGACAGGGGAGGGCTACACCTTC	CSVWTGEGYTF
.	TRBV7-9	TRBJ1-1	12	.	TGTGCCAGCCAAAGCGGGCCCCCTGAAGCTTTCTTT	CASQSGPPEAFF
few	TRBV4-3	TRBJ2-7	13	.	TGCGCCAGCAGCCAATTGGGAGACTACGAGCAGTACTTC	CASSQLGDYEQYF
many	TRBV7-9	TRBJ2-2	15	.	TGTGCCAGCAGCTTCGACAGGCTCGAGGCCGGGGAGCTGTTTTTT	CASSFDRLEAGELFF
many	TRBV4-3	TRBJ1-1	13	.	TGCGCCAGCAGCCGAGACTCAGTGACTGAAGCTTTCTTT	CASSRDSVTEAFF
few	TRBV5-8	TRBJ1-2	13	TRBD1	TGTGCCAGCAGCTCGGACAGGGGAAGCGGCTACACCTTC	CASSSDRGSGYTF
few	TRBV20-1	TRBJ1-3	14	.	TGCAGTGCTAAAATTGGAACCTCTGGAAACACCATATATTTT	CSAKIGTSGNTIYF
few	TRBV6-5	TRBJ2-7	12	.	TGTGCCAGCAGTTACCCAGGTGGCGAGCAGTACTTC	CASSYPGGEQYF
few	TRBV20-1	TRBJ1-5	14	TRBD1	TGCAGTGCCCTGACAGGGGATGGGGCTCAGCCCCAGCATTTT	CSALTGDGAQPQHF
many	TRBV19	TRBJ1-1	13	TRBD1	TGTGCCAGTAGTATTGGACAGGGCACTGAAGCTTTCTTT	CASSIGQGTEAFF
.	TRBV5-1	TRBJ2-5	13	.	TGTGCCAGCAGCTTCGAGGGAGGAGAGACCCAGTACTTC	CASSFEGGETQYF
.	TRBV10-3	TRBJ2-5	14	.	TGTGCCAGCAGCACCGACAGGTTGCGGGAGACCCAGTACTTC	CASSTDRLRETQYF
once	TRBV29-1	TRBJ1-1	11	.	TGCAGCGGGTATGCTCAGGGTGAAGCTTTCTTT	CSGYAQGEAFF
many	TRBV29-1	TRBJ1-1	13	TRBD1	TGCAGCGTTGAGGGACAGGGGAGTCCTGAAGCTTTCTTT	CSVEGQGSPEAFF
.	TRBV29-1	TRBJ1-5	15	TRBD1	TGCAGCGTCCCAGGGGGGGGGACAGAGAATCAGCCCCAGCATTTT	CSVPGGGTENQPQHF
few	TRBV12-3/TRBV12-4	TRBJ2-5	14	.	TGTGCCAGCAGTTTAGCGTTTTGGGGGGAGACCCAGTACTTC	CASSLAFWGETQYF